This record looks at one TCR beta chain sequence and its context. Its antigen is not known. This sample is drawn from a study of T cells after yellow fever vaccination. Study outcomes and limitations: The presence of abundant clonotypes contaminating from the bulk population was possible in FACS-sorted repertoires.

Germline values: CDR1 MNHEY, CDR2 SMNVEV (reference sequence). The CDR3 sequence is 14 residues long. V lost 5 bases and J 7 bases, leaving 17 bases between the germline ends. Using its own MiXCR run on the 5' RACE reads, TCRdb lists one record per CDR3 protein. The data show more than 350,000 distinct CDR3 sequences, around a tenth seen once. The sequenced sample was PBMCs, obtained on the day of the first yellow fever vaccination. This rearrangement joins TRBV27 to TRBJ2-5; D might be TRBD2 (5 bases). The receptor was derived from a man between 18 and 35 years old who received the YFV17D yellow fever vaccine. The CDR3, as DNA: TGTGCCAGCAGTGCCTGGGCCGGGGTGCGGACCCAGTACTTC. It yields the protein CASSAWAGVRTQYF.